A selection of T cell receptor beta chains follows, all from one sample in a study of blood T cell repertoires in COVID-19. Clones were read by immunoSEQ multiplex PCR, and TCRdb kept only the in-frame ones, dropping some. The data hold about 180,000 clones, with around 85% observed a single time. Sequencing was carried out using PBMCs or T cells enriched from blood (not recorded which). All receptors come from a man aged 35 to 55 who had recovered from COVID-19. The CDR3 runs from the conserved cysteine through the conserved F or W. Fields, in order: D gene, CDR3 length, J gene, V gene, clone size, CDR3 DNA, CDR3 protein. D genes are given only for firm matches. Clone size, where shown, is once, few, many, or a class for clones that have expanded.

d_call: -
cdr3_length: 15
j_call: TRBJ1-2
v_call: TRBV7-9
clone_size: -
cdr3_nt: TGTGCCAGCAGCTTAGATGGTGAGACTAACTATGGCTACACCTTC
cdr3_aa: CASSLDGETNYGYTF

d_call: -
cdr3_length: 13
j_call: TRBJ2-3
v_call: TRBV11-3
clone_size: once
cdr3_nt: TGTGCCAGCAGCTTCTCGGGTCCAGATACGCAGTATTTT
cdr3_aa: CASSFSGPDTQYF

d_call: TRBD2
cdr3_length: 15
j_call: TRBJ2-1
v_call: TRBV7-2
clone_size: -
cdr3_nt: TGTGCCAGCAGCTTAGGCAGCGGGGGGGCCAGTGAGCAGTTCTTC
cdr3_aa: CASSLGSGGASEQFF

d_call: -
cdr3_length: 15
j_call: TRBJ1-6
v_call: TRBV30
clone_size: -
cdr3_nt: TGTGCCTGGAGACTCAGGAACAGGGATAATTCACCCCTCCACTTT
cdr3_aa: CAWRLRNRDNSPLHF

d_call: TRBD1
cdr3_length: 15
j_call: TRBJ2-3
v_call: TRBV5-1
clone_size: -
cdr3_nt: TGCGCCAGCAGCTTGGAGGACAGGGCGACAGATACGCAGTATTTT
cdr3_aa: CASSLEDRATDTQYF

d_call: TRBD1
cdr3_length: 13
j_call: TRBJ2-1
v_call: TRBV14
clone_size: -
cdr3_nt: TGTGCCAGCAGCGCACAGGGGATCAATGAGCAGTTCTTC
cdr3_aa: CASSAQGINEQFF

d_call: -
cdr3_length: 11
j_call: TRBJ1-6
v_call: TRBV12-3/TRBV12-4
clone_size: -
cdr3_nt: TGTGCCAGCAGTTTTGGCGGACCCCTCCACTTT
cdr3_aa: CASSFGGPLHF

d_call: -
cdr3_length: 11
j_call: TRBJ2-7
v_call: TRBV28
clone_size: -
cdr3_nt: TGTGCCAGCAGGGCGATCGCGGGGTGGTACTTC
cdr3_aa: CASRAIAGWYF

d_call: -
cdr3_length: 14
j_call: TRBJ2-7
v_call: TRBV4-2
clone_size: -
cdr3_nt: TGTGCCAGCAGCCAAGGGCGGGACGGCTTCGAGCAGTACTTC
cdr3_aa: CASSQGRDGFEQYF

d_call: TRBD2
cdr3_length: 17
j_call: TRBJ2-3
v_call: TRBV11-2
clone_size: -
cdr3_nt: TGTGCCAGCAGTACCGGGGGGGGACTAGCGAACACAGATACGCAGTATTTT
cdr3_aa: CASSTGGGLANTDTQYF

d_call: -
cdr3_length: 14
j_call: TRBJ1-2
v_call: TRBV5-8
clone_size: -
cdr3_nt: TGTGCCAGCAGCTTCATGGGAGGGGGCTATGGCTACACCTTC
cdr3_aa: CASSFMGGGYGYTF

d_call: TRBD1
cdr3_length: 14
j_call: TRBJ1-6
v_call: TRBV30
clone_size: many
cdr3_nt: TGTGCCTGGAGTGTTACAGGGGATAATTCACCCCTCCACTTT
cdr3_aa: CAWSVTGDNSPLHF

d_call: -
cdr3_length: 12
j_call: TRBJ2-1
v_call: TRBV14
clone_size: -
cdr3_nt: TGTGCCAGCAGCCAAGTCGCGGATGAGCAGTTCTTC
cdr3_aa: CASSQVADEQFF

d_call: -
cdr3_length: 12
j_call: TRBJ2-5
v_call: TRBV7-2
clone_size: few
cdr3_nt: TGTGCCAGCAGCTTAGGCCCCGGGACCCAGTACTTC
cdr3_aa: CASSLGPGTQYF

d_call: -
cdr3_length: 14
j_call: TRBJ1-4
v_call: TRBV7-9
clone_size: -
cdr3_nt: TGTGCCAGCAGCTTCGGTGAGGGTAATGAAAAACTGTTTTTT
cdr3_aa: CASSFGEGNEKLFF

d_call: -
cdr3_length: 15
j_call: TRBJ1-1
v_call: TRBV30
clone_size: -
cdr3_nt: TGTGCCTGTAACCTTGGCGGGGCCCTGAACACTGAAGCTTTCTTT
cdr3_aa: CACNLGGALNTEAFF

d_call: -
cdr3_length: 12
j_call: TRBJ2-7
v_call: TRBV2
clone_size: -
cdr3_nt: TGTGCCAGCCTATCAGCGATCTACGAGCAGTACTTC
cdr3_aa: CASLSAIYEQYF

d_call: TRBD1
cdr3_length: 13
j_call: TRBJ1-2
v_call: TRBV19
clone_size: -
cdr3_nt: TGTGCCAGTAGTAGGGGACAGGGCGGTGGCTACACCTTC
cdr3_aa: CASSRGQGGGYTF

d_call: TRBD1
cdr3_length: 15
j_call: TRBJ2-1
v_call: TRBV7-3
clone_size: -
cdr3_nt: TGTGCCAGCAGCCAAGGGGGCACCTCCTACAATGAGCAGTTCTTC
cdr3_aa: CASSQGGTSYNEQFF

d_call: TRBD1
cdr3_length: 13
j_call: TRBJ2-1
v_call: TRBV19
clone_size: few
cdr3_nt: TGTGCCAGTAGCGCTGGGACAGTTAATGAGCAGTTCTTC
cdr3_aa: CASSAGTVNEQFF

d_call: -
cdr3_length: 13
j_call: TRBJ2-5
v_call: TRBV13
clone_size: few
cdr3_nt: TGTGCCAGCAGCTTCAGGGGCGGAGAGACCCAGTACTTC
cdr3_aa: CASSFRGGETQYF

d_call: -
cdr3_length: 12
j_call: TRBJ1-1
v_call: TRBV28
clone_size: -
cdr3_nt: TGTGCCAGCAGTTTCTCTTGGACAGAAGCTTTCTTT
cdr3_aa: CASSFSWTEAFF

d_call: -
cdr3_length: 16
j_call: TRBJ2-7
v_call: TRBV9
clone_size: -
cdr3_nt: TGTGCCAGCAGCGTAGGGGTGGAGGAGGGGAGCTACGAGCAGTACTTC
cdr3_aa: CASSVGVEEGSYEQYF

d_call: -
cdr3_length: 14
j_call: TRBJ1-1
v_call: TRBV2
clone_size: -
cdr3_nt: TGTGCCAGCAGTGCACGACAGTTGAACACTGAAGCTTTCTTT
cdr3_aa: CASSARQLNTEAFF

d_call: -
cdr3_length: 15
j_call: TRBJ2-2
v_call: TRBV27
clone_size: -
cdr3_nt: TGTGCCAGCAGCTCCGTAGGGGGTGACACCGGGGAGCTGTTTTTT
cdr3_aa: CASSSVGGDTGELFF

d_call: TRBD1
cdr3_length: 14
j_call: TRBJ1-6
v_call: TRBV7-9
clone_size: -
cdr3_nt: TGTGCCAGCAGCCAACAGGGGAATAATTCACCCCTCCACTTT
cdr3_aa: CASSQQGNNSPLHF

d_call: TRBD1
cdr3_length: 14
j_call: TRBJ2-2
v_call: TRBV7-3
clone_size: few
cdr3_nt: TGTGCCAGCAGAAGGGACAGGGCCTCCGGGGAGCTGTTTTTT
cdr3_aa: CASRRDRASGELFF

d_call: TRBD1
cdr3_length: 14
j_call: TRBJ1-5
v_call: TRBV28
clone_size: once
cdr3_nt: TGTGCCAGCAGTTTAGGACAGGTAATTCAGCCCCAGCATTTT
cdr3_aa: CASSLGQVIQPQHF

d_call: -
cdr3_length: 13
j_call: TRBJ1-1
v_call: TRBV19
clone_size: -
cdr3_nt: TGTGCCAGTAGCGACCGGGGGTACACTGAAGCTTTCTTT
cdr3_aa: CASSDRGYTEAFF

d_call: TRBD1
cdr3_length: 14
j_call: TRBJ1-5
v_call: TRBV7-9
clone_size: -
cdr3_nt: TGTGCCAGCAGCCGACAGGGGGGCAATCAGCCCCAGCATTTT
cdr3_aa: CASSRQGGNQPQHF

d_call: -
cdr3_length: 14
j_call: TRBJ1-2
v_call: TRBV2
clone_size: -
cdr3_nt: TGTGCCAGCAAGCACTCTACAGGACTACCCAACTACACCTTC
cdr3_aa: CASKHSTGLPNYTF

d_call: -
cdr3_length: 13
j_call: TRBJ2-7
v_call: TRBV7-2
clone_size: once
cdr3_nt: TGTGCCAGCAGCTTAGGGGCCCCTTACGAGCAGTACTTC
cdr3_aa: CASSLGAPYEQYF

d_call: TRBD1
cdr3_length: 14
j_call: TRBJ2-7
v_call: TRBV5-3
clone_size: few
cdr3_nt: TGTGCCAGAAGCTCGCACACAGGGGTCCACGAGCAGTACTTC
cdr3_aa: CARSSHTGVHEQYF

d_call: -
cdr3_length: 14
j_call: TRBJ1-6
v_call: TRBV2
clone_size: -
cdr3_nt: TGTGCCAGCAGTTTTACAGGGTACAATTCACCCCTCCACTTT
cdr3_aa: CASSFTGYNSPLHF

d_call: -
cdr3_length: 14
j_call: TRBJ2-7
v_call: TRBV3-1/TRBV3-2
clone_size: -
cdr3_nt: TGTGCCAGCAGCCAAGTGCCAGTCTGGTACGAGCAGTACTTC
cdr3_aa: CASSQVPVWYEQYF

d_call: -
cdr3_length: 15
j_call: TRBJ2-1
v_call: TRBV6-5
clone_size: -
cdr3_nt: TGTGCCAGCGGGCCCAACAGGGTTTTGGAAAATGAGCAGTTCTTC
cdr3_aa: CASGPNRVLENEQFF

d_call: -
cdr3_length: 15
j_call: TRBJ1-2
v_call: TRBV28
clone_size: -
cdr3_nt: TGTGCCAGCAGGGAAACAGGGAGTTTATCCTATGGCTACACCTTC
cdr3_aa: CASRETGSLSYGYTF

d_call: TRBD1
cdr3_length: 15
j_call: TRBJ1-3
v_call: TRBV11-2
clone_size: -
cdr3_nt: TGTGCCAGCAGGGAAGGGACAGACTCTGGAAACACCATATATTTT
cdr3_aa: CASREGTDSGNTIYF

d_call: TRBD1
cdr3_length: 14
j_call: TRBJ1-1
v_call: TRBV5-4
clone_size: -
cdr3_nt: TGTGCCAGCAGCTTACAGGGGACGAACACTGAAGCTTTCTTT
cdr3_aa: CASSLQGTNTEAFF

d_call: -
cdr3_length: 15
j_call: TRBJ1-3
v_call: TRBV11-2
clone_size: -
cdr3_nt: TGTGCCAGCAGCTTTCAGGGGCTAGGAGGAAACACCATATATTTT
cdr3_aa: CASSFQGLGGNTIYF

d_call: -
cdr3_length: 14
j_call: TRBJ1-2
v_call: TRBV28
clone_size: -
cdr3_nt: TGTGCCAGCAGTTTTACCAGGGGTATGAGGGGCTACACCTTC
cdr3_aa: CASSFTRGMRGYTF

d_call: TRBD1
cdr3_length: 14
j_call: TRBJ2-7
v_call: TRBV5-5
clone_size: -
cdr3_nt: TGTGCCAGCAGCTTGGGGGACAGCTCCTACGAGCAGTACTTC
cdr3_aa: CASSLGDSSYEQYF

d_call: -
cdr3_length: 15
j_call: TRBJ1-3
v_call: TRBV19
clone_size: once
cdr3_nt: TGTGCCAGTAGTATTGTGGGGGCAACTGGAAACACCATATATTTT
cdr3_aa: CASSIVGATGNTIYF

d_call: TRBD1
cdr3_length: 15
j_call: TRBJ2-1
v_call: TRBV30
clone_size: few
cdr3_nt: TGTGCCTGGAGTGGAGACAGGGTAGCCTACAATGAGCAGTTCTTC
cdr3_aa: CAWSGDRVAYNEQFF

d_call: TRBD2
cdr3_length: 18
j_call: TRBJ2-7
v_call: TRBV5-1
clone_size: few
cdr3_nt: TGCGCCAGCAGCTTGGCCCCCAGTAGCGGGGGAAGCTCCTACGAGCAGTACTTC
cdr3_aa: CASSLAPSSGGSSYEQYF

d_call: -
cdr3_length: 14
j_call: TRBJ1-6
v_call: TRBV28
clone_size: -
cdr3_nt: TGTGCCAGCAGTTTAGACAGCTTAAAGTCACCCCTCCACTTT
cdr3_aa: CASSLDSLKSPLHF

d_call: -
cdr3_length: 13
j_call: TRBJ1-5
v_call: TRBV4-2
clone_size: -
cdr3_nt: TGTGCCAGCAGCCAAGCGACGGGTCAGCCCCAGCATTTT
cdr3_aa: CASSQATGQPQHF

d_call: TRBD1
cdr3_length: 14
j_call: TRBJ1-1
v_call: TRBV5-1
clone_size: -
cdr3_nt: TGCGCCAGCAGCTTGGTAGGACAGGGCGGAGAAGCTTTCTTT
cdr3_aa: CASSLVGQGGEAFF

d_call: TRBD1
cdr3_length: 14
j_call: TRBJ1-1
v_call: TRBV2
clone_size: -
cdr3_nt: TGTGCCAGCAGTACCGGACAGGGGAGGACTGAAGCTTTCTTT
cdr3_aa: CASSTGQGRTEAFF

d_call: TRBD1
cdr3_length: 15
j_call: TRBJ2-1
v_call: TRBV5-1
clone_size: once
cdr3_nt: TGCGCCAGCAGCCTGGGGGACAGGGATAACAATGAGCAGTTCTTC
cdr3_aa: CASSLGDRDNNEQFF

d_call: -
cdr3_length: 15
j_call: TRBJ1-1
v_call: TRBV23-1
clone_size: -
cdr3_nt: TGCGCCAGCAGTCAAGTTCCCAAGAGCTTGCCTGAAGCTTTCTTT
cdr3_aa: CASSQVPKSLPEAFF

d_call: TRBD1
cdr3_length: 13
j_call: TRBJ1-2
v_call: TRBV12-5
clone_size: -
cdr3_nt: TGTGCTAGTGGCACAGGGGTTTTCTATGGCTACACCTTC
cdr3_aa: CASGTGVFYGYTF

d_call: -
cdr3_length: 14
j_call: TRBJ1-2
v_call: TRBV7-9
clone_size: -
cdr3_nt: TGTGCCAGCAGCTCCCGGGGGGGTAGGGATGGCTACACCTTC
cdr3_aa: CASSSRGGRDGYTF

d_call: -
cdr3_length: 11
j_call: TRBJ2-7
v_call: TRBV30
clone_size: few
cdr3_nt: TGTGCCTGGAGCATCTCCTACGAGCAGTACTTC
cdr3_aa: CAWSISYEQYF

d_call: TRBD1
cdr3_length: 16
j_call: TRBJ1-3
v_call: TRBV11-2
clone_size: -
cdr3_nt: TGTGCCAGCAGCCGAGAAGACAGGGGCTCTGGAAACACCATATATTTT
cdr3_aa: CASSREDRGSGNTIYF

d_call: -
cdr3_length: 14
j_call: TRBJ1-2
v_call: TRBV14
clone_size: -
cdr3_nt: TGTGCCAGCAGCCAAGATGCCAGGGACTATGGCTACACCTTC
cdr3_aa: CASSQDARDYGYTF